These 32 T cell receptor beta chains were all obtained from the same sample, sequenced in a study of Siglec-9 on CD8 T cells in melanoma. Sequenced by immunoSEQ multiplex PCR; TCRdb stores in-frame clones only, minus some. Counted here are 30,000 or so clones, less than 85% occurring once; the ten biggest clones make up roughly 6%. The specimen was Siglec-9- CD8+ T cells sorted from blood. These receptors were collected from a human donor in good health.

Here the CDR3 reads CASSFRGSNEKLFF. The CDR3 DNA sequence: TGTGCCAGCAGTTTTAGGGGTTCCAATGAAAAACTGTTTTTT. The gene calls are TRBV28 and TRBJ1-4; possible D gene TRBD1, 5 bases. The CDR3 spans 14 residues. Germline CDR1 is MDHEN and CDR2 is SYDVKM. V was trimmed by 3 bases and J by 5 bases, leaving 10 bases between them.

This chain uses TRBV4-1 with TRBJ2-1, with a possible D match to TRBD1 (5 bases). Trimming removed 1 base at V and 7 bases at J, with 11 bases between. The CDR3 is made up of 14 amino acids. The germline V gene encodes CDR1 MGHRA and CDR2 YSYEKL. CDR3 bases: TGCGCCAGCAGCCAAGCAGGGCTCGGGAATGAGCAGTTCTTC. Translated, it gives CASSQAGLGNEQFF.

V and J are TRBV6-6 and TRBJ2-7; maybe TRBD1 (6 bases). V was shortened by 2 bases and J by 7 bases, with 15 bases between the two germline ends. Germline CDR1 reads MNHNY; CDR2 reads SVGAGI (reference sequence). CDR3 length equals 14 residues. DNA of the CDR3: TGTGCCAGCAGTTACCAGGGAAAAACAGGGGAGCAGTACTTC. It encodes CASSYQGKTGEQYF.

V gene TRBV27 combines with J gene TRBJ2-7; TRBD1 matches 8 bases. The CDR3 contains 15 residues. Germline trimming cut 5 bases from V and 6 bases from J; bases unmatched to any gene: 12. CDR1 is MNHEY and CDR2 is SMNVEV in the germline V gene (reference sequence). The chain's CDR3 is CASSPARGQYSEQYV. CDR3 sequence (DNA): TGTGCCAGCAGTCCGGCCAGGGGGCAATACTCCGAGCAGTACGTC.

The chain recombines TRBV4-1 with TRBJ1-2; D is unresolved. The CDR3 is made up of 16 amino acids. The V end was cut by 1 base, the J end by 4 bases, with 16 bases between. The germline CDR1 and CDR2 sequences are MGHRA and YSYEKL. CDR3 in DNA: TGCGCCAGCAGCCAAGGACCGGGCCTCGAGAGCTATGGCTACACCTTC. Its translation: CASSQGPGLESYGYTF.

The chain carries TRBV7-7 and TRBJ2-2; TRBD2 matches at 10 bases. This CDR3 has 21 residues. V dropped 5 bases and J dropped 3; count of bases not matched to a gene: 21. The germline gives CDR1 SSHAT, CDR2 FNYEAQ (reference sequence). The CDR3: CASSTTIPGYGLAGDTGELFF. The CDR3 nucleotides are TGTGCCAGCAGCACAACCATCCCAGGGTACGGTCTAGCGGGAGACACCGGGGAGCTGTTTTTT.

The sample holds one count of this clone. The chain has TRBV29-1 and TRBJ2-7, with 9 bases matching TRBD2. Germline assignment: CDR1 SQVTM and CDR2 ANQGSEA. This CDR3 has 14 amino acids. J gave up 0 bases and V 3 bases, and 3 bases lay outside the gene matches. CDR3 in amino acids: CSVDGGGVSYEQYF. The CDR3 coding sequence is TGCAGCGTTGACGGCGGGGGGGTCTCCTACGAGCAGTACTTC.

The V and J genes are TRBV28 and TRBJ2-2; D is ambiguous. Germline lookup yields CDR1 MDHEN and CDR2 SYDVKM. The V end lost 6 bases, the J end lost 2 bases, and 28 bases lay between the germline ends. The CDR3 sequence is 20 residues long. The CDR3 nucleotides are TGTGCCAGCAGCCCCATCCCCGACCTTGCCGGGCCTTTTAACACCGGGGAGCTGTTTTTT. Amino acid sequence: CASSPIPDLAGPFNTGELFF.

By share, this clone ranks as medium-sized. The CDR3 protein is CASSPTDRGGYEQYF. CDR3 DNA sequence: TGTGCCAGCTCACCAACGGACAGGGGGGGTTACGAGCAGTACTTC. The V gene is TRBV18, the J gene TRBJ2-7, with TRBD1 matching 10 bases. The V segment lost 2 bases and the J segment 4 bases; nucleotides outside the gene matches: 5. The germline V gene has CDR1 KGHSH and CDR2 LQKENI. The CDR3 contains 15 residues. The whole variable domain, filled in from reference TRBV18 and TRBJ2-7, reads NAGVMQNPRHLVRRRGQEARLRCSPMKGHSHVYWYRQLPEEGLKFMVYLQKENIIDESGMPKERFSAEFPKEGPSILRIQQVVRGDSAAYFCASSPTDRGGYEQYFGPGTRLTVT.

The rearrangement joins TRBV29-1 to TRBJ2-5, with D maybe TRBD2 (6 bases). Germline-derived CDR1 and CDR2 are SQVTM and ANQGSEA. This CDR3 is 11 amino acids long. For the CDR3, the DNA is TGCAGGGCTTCGGGGGTTGAGACCCAGTACTTC. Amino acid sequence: CRASGVETQYF.

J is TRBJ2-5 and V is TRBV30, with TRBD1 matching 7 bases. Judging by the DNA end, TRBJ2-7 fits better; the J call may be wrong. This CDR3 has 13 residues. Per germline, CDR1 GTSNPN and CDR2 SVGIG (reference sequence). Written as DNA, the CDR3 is TGTGCCTGGAGTGCACAGGGGACCTACGAGCAGTACTTC. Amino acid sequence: CAWSAQGTYEQYF.

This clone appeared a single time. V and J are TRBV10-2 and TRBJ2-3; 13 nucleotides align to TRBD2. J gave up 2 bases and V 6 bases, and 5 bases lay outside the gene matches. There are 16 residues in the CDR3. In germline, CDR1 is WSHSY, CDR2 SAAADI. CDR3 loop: CASREGLAGFTDTQYF. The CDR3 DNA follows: TGCGCCAGCAGGGAGGGACTAGCGGGATTCACAGATACGCAGTATTTT.

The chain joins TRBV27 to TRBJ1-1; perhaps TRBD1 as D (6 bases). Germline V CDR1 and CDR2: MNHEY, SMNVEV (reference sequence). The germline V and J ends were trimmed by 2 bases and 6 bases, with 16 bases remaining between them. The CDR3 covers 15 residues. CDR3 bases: TGTGCCAGCAGTTTAGCTCCCGAGGGGGTCGCTGAAGCTTTCTTT. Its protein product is CASSLAPEGVAEAFF.

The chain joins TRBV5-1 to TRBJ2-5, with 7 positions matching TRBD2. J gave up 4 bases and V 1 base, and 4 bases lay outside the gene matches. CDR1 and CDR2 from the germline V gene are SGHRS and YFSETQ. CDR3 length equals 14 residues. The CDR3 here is CASSLYSGAETQYF. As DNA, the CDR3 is TGCGCCAGCAGCTTGTACAGCGGGGCAGAGACCCAGTACTTC.

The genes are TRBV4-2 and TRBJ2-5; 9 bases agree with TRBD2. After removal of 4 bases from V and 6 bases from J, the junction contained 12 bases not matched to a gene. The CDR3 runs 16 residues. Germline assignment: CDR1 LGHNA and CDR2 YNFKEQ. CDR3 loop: CASSPRRLAETQTQYF. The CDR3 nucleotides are TGTGCCAGCAGCCCACGGCGACTAGCGGAGACGCAGACCCAGTACTTC.

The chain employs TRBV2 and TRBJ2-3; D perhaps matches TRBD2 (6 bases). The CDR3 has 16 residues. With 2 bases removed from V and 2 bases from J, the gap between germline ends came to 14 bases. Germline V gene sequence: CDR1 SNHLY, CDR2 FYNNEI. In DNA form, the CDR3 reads TGTGCCAGCAGTGAATCACGGGCGGACTACACAGATACGCAGTATTTT. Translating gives CASSESRADYTDTQYF.

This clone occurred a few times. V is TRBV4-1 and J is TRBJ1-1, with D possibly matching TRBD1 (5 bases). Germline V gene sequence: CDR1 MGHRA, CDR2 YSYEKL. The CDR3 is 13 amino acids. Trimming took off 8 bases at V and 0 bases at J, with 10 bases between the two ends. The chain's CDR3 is CASRDSVNTEAFF. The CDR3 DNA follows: TGCGCCAGCCGTGACAGCGTGAACACTGAAGCTTTCTTT.

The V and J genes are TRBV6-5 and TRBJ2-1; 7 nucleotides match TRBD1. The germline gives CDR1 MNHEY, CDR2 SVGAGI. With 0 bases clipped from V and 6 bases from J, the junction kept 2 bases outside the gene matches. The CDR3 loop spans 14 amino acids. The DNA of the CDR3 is TGTGCCAGCAGTTACTCGAGGGGGCTCAATGAGCAGTTCTTC. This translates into CASSYSRGLNEQFF.

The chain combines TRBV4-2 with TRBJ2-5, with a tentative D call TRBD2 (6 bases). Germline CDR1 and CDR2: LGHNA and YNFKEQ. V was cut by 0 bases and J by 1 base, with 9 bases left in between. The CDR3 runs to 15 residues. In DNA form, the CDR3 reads TGTGCCAGCAGCCAAGAAGGAGGGCTCCAAGAGACCCAGTACTTC. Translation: CASSQEGGLQETQYF.

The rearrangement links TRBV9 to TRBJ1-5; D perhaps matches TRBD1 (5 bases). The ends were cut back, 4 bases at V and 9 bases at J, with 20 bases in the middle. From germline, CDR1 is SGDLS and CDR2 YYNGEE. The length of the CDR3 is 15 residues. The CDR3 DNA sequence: TGTGCCAGCAGCCCATCGGGAGGGGCCTTATCGCCCCAGCATTTT. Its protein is CASSPSGGALSPQHF.

The CDR3 DNA sequence: TGCGCCAGCAGCGAGGGACAGGGGGCCTACGAGCAGTACTTC. Its translation: CASSEGQGAYEQYF. This sequence joins TRBV5-1 and TRBJ2-7; 11 bases map to TRBD1. In germline, CDR1 is SGHRS, CDR2 YFSETQ. The CDR3 contains 14 residues. J lost 2 bases, V lost 4 bases, and 2 bases had no gene match. Filled out from reference TRBV5-1 and TRBJ2-7, the complete variable domain reads KAGVTQTPRYLIKTRGQQVTLSCSPISGHRSVSWYQQTPGQGLQFLFEYFSETQRNKGNFPGRFSGRQFSNSRSEMNVSTLELGDSALYLCASSEGQGAYEQYFGPGTRLTVT.

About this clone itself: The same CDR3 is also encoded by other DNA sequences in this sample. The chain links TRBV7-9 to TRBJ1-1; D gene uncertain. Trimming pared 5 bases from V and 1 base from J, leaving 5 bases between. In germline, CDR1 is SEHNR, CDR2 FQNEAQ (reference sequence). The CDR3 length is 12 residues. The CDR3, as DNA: TGTGCCAGCAGCCAAGGGAACACTGAAGCTTTCTTT. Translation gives CASSQGNTEAFF.

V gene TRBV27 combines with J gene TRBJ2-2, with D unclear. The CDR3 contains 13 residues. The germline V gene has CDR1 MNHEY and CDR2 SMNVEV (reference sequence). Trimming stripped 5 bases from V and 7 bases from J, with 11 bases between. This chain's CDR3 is CASSISRSGELFF. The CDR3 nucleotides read TGTGCCAGCAGTATCTCCAGGAGCGGGGAGCTGTTTTTT.

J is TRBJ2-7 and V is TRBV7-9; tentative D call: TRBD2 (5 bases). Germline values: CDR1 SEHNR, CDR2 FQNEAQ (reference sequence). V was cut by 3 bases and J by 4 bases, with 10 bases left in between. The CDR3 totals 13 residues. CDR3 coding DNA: TGTGCCAGCAGCTTTTTGGGCGGGTACGAGCAGTACTTC. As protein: CASSFLGGYEQYF.

CDR3: CASSCRDCPSTDTQYF. The CDR3 nucleotides are TGTGCCAGCAGCTGTAGGGACTGTCCTAGCACAGATACGCAGTATTTT. The chain recombines TRBV7-9 with TRBJ2-3; weak D call: TRBD2 (6 bases). This CDR3 is built from 16 residues. V lost 4 bases, J lost 0 bases, and 14 bases lay in between. CDR1 SEHNR and CDR2 FQNEAQ come from the germline V gene (reference sequence).

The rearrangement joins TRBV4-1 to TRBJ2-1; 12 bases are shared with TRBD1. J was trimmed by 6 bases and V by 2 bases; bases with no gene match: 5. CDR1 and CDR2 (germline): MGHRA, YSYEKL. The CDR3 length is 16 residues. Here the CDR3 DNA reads TGCGCCAGCAGCCAACGGGGACAGGGGGCTTCCAATGAGCAGTTCTTC. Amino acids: CASSQRGQGASNEQFF.

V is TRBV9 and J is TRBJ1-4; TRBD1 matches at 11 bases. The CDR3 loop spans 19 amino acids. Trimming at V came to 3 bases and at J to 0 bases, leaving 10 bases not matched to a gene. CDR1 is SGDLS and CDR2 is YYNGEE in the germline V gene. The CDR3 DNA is TGTGCCAGCAGCGCACCGGGACAGGGGGATACCACAACTAATGAAAAACTGTTTTTT. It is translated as CASSAPGQGDTTTNEKLFF.

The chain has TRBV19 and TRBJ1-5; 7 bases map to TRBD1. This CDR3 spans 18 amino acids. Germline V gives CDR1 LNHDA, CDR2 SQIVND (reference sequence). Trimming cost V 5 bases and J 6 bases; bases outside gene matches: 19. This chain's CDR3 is CASSVLHPLTGNGQPQHF. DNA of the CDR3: TGTGCCAGTAGTGTCCTACACCCGCTGACAGGGAATGGTCAGCCCCAGCATTTT.

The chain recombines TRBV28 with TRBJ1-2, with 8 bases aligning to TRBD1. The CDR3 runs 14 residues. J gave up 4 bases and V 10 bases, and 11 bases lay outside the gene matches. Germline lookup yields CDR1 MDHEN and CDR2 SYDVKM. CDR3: CATLQGETLYGYTF. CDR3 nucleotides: TGTGCCACACTACAGGGGGAGACCCTCTATGGCTACACCTTC.

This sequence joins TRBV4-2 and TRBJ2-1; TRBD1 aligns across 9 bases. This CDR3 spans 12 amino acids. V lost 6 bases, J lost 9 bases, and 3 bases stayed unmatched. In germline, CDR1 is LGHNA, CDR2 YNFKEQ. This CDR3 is CASRQGASEQFF. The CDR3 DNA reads TGTGCCAGCAGACAGGGGGCGAGTGAGCAGTTCTTC.

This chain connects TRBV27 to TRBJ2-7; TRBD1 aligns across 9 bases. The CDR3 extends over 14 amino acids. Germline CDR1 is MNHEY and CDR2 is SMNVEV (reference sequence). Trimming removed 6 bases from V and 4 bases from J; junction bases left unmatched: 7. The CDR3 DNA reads TGTGCCAGCAGACCGGACAGGGGAGCTTACGAGCAGTACTTC. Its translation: CASRPDRGAYEQYF.

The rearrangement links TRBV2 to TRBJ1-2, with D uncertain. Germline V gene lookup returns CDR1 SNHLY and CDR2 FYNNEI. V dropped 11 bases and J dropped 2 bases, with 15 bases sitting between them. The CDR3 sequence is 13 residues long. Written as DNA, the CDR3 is TGTGCCGGGTCTCATGATCGCAACTATGGCTACACCTTC. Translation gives CAGSHDRNYGYTF.